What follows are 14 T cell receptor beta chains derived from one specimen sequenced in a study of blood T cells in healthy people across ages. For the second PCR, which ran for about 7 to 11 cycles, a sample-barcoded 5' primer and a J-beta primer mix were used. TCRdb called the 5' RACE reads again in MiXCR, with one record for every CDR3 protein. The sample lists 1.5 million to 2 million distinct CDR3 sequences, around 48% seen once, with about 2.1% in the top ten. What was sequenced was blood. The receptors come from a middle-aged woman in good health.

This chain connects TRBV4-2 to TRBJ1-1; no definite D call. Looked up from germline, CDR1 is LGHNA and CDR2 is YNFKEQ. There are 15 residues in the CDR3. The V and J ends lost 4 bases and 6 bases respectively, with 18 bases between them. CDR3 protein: CASSLQNSLSSEAFF. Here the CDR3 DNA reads TGTGCCAGCAGCCTTCAAAACAGTTTGTCATCTGAAGCTTTCTTT.

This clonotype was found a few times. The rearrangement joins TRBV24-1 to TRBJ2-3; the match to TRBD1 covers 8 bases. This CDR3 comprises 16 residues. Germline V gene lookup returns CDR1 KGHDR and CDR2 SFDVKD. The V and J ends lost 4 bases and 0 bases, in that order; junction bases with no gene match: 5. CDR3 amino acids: CATSDRGQGSTDTQYF. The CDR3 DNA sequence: TGTGCCACCAGTGACCGCGGACAGGGCAGCACAGATACGCAGTATTTT.

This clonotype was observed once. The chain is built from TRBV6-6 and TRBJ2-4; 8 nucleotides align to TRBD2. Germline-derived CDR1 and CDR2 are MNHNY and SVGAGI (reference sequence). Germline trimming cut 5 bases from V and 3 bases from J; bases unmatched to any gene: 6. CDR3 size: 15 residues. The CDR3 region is CASSPGGLDKNIQYF. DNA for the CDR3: TGTGCCAGCAGTCCGGGGGGGTTGGACAAAAACATTCAGTACTTC.

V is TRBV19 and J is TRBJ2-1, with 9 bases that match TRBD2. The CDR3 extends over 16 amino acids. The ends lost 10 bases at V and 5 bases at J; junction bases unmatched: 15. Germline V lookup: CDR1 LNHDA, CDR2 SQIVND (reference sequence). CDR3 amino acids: CATKGDQGLAHNEQFF. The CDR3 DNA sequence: TGTGCCACAAAAGGCGACCAGGGACTAGCCCACAATGAGCAGTTCTTC.

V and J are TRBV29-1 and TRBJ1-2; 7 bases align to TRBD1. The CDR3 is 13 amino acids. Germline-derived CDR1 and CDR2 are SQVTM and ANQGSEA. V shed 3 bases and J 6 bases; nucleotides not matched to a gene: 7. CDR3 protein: CSVEKGAANGYTF. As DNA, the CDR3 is TGCAGCGTTGAGAAGGGGGCGGCGAATGGCTACACCTTC.

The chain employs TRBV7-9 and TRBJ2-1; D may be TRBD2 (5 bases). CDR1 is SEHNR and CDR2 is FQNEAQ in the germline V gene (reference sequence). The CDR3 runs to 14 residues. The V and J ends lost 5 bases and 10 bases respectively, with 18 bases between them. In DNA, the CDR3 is TGTGCCAGCAGCAACCGAGGTCCTACTAGGGAGCAGTTCTTC. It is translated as CASSNRGPTREQFF.

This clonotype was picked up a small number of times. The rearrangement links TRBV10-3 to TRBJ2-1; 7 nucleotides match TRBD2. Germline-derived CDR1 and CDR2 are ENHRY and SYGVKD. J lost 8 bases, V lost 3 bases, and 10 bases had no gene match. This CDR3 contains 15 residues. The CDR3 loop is CAISDSGQASDEQFF. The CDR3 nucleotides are TGTGCCATCAGTGATAGCGGGCAGGCGTCGGATGAGCAGTTCTTC.

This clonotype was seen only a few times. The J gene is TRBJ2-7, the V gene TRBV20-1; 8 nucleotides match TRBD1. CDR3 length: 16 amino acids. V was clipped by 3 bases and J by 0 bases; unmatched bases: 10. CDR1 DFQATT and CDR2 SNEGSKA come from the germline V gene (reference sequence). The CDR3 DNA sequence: TGCAGTGCTAGTCGGATCGGACAGGGAGCCTCCTACGAGCAGTACTTC. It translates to CSASRIGQGASYEQYF.

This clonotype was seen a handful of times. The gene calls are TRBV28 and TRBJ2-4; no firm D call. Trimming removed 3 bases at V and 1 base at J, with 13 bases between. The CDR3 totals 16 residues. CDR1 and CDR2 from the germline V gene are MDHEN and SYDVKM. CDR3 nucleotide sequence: TGTGCCAGCAGTTTGGCCAGCTACTCGGCCAAAAACATTCAGTACTTC. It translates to CASSLASYSAKNIQYF.

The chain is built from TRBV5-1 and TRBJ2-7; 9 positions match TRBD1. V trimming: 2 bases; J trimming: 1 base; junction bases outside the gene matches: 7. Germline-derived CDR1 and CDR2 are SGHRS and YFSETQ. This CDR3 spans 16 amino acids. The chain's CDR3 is CASSLEDRGRSYEQYF. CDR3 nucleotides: TGCGCCAGCAGCTTAGAGGACAGGGGTCGATCCTACGAGCAGTACTTC.

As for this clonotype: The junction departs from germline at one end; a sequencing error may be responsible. The CDR3 here is CASSLTGTGPYEQNF. The CDR3, as DNA: TGCGCCAGCAGCTTGACCGGTACAGGCCCCTACGAGCAGAACTTC. The chain links TRBV5-1 to TRBJ2-7; D may be TRBD1 (5 bases). The CDR3 consists of 15 residues. Germline CDR1 SGHRS, CDR2 YFSETQ.

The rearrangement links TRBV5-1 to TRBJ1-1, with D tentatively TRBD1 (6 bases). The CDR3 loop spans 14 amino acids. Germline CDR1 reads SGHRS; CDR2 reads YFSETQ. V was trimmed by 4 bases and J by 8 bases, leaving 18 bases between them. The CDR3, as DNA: TGCGCCAGCAGCCCCGATCTCCGTCAGGGGGAAGCTTTCTTT. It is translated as CASSPDLRQGEAFF.

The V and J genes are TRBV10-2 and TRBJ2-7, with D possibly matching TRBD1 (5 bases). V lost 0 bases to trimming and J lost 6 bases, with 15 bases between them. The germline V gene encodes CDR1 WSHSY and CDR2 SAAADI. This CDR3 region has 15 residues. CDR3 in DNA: TGCGCCAGCAGTGAGTCTCAGGGAAGGGTCTCCGAGCAGTACTTC. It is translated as CASSESQGRVSEQYF.

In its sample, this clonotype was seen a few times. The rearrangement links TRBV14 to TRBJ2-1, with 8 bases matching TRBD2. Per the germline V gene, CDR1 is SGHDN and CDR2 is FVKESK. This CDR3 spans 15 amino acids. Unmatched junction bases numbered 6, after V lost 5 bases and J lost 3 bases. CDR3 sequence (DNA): TGTGCCAGCAGCATCGGCGGGGGGAACTACAATGAGCAGTTCTTC. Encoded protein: CASSIGGGNYNEQFF.